This T cell receptor (beta chain) comes out of a study of T cells in Graves' hyperthyroidism and ophthalmopathy. The TCR beta CDR3 regions underwent amplification using RNA transcripts as the source. With the HTBI primer set, the TCR CDR3 went through a first round of RT-PCR. MiXCR was run by TCRdb on the multiplex PCR reads, yielding one entry per CDR3 protein. The sample shows some 720,000 distinct CDR3 sequences, roughly 15% of them seen only once. This sequence was found in a man between 18 and 35 years old with Graves' hyperthyroidism. The sample was blood.

The CDR3 loop is CASRADHVTEAFF. The CDR3 nucleotides read TGTGCCAGCAGAGCCGACCACGTCACTGAAGCTTTCTTT. This chain links TRBV12-3 or TRBV12-4 with TRBJ1-1; no clear D gene. With 6 bases removed from V and 4 bases from J, the gap between germline ends came to 12 bases. CDR3 length equals 13 residues.